The 32 T cell receptor beta chains below were found in one sample sequenced in a study of shared clonotypes between healthy human individuals. Naive CD8 cells comprised CD45RO-negative, CCR7-positively selected cells, excluding terminally differentiated effector memory CD45RA+ cells. Data came from immunoSEQ multiplex PCR; TCRdb stores just in-frame clones and leaves some out. The profile shows roughly 570,000 clones, about 98% of them singletons. Sequenced: naive CD8+ T cells sorted from blood. The receptors come from a young man in good health.

The count of this clone is one. The chain is built from TRBV6-5 and TRBJ2-7, with D uncertain. V was pared by 7 bases and J by 0 bases, with 10 bases between. Germline lookup yields CDR1 MNHEY and CDR2 SVGAGI. The CDR3 is made up of 13 amino acids. The CDR3 DNA sequence: TGTGCCAGCAAGTTCCGTAGCTCCTACGAGCAGTACTTC. This encodes CASKFRSSYEQYF.

The J gene is TRBJ2-5, the V gene TRBV13; a possible D gene is TRBD2 (6 bases). Trimming left V 2 bases short and J 1 base short, with 8 bases between. The length of the CDR3 is 14 residues. Germline loops: CDR1 PRHDT, CDR2 FYEKMQ (reference sequence). Here the CDR3 reads CASSLSGVQETQYF. CDR3 coding DNA: TGTGCCAGCAGCTTATCGGGAGTCCAAGAGACCCAGTACTTC.

This chain links TRBV18 with TRBJ2-5, with D perhaps TRBD1 (5 bases). Trimming pared 6 bases from V and 4 bases from J, leaving 6 bases between. CDR1 is KGHSH and CDR2 is LQKENI in the germline V gene. This CDR3 is built from 11 residues. The CDR3 sequence: CASSQGETQYF. DNA of the CDR3: TGTGCCAGCTCCCAGGGAGAGACCCAGTACTTC.

V and J are TRBV7-9 and TRBJ2-2; D ambiguous. The V and J ends lost 5 bases and 8 bases respectively, with 18 bases between them. The CDR3 has 15 amino acids. Germline CDR1 and CDR2: SEHNR and FQNEAQ (reference sequence). The CDR3 region is CASSPWLGSLGELFF. CDR3 in DNA: TGTGCCAGCAGCCCCTGGCTGGGCTCATTGGGGGAGCTGTTTTTT.

The chain combines TRBV5-4 with TRBJ2-1; maybe TRBD1 (6 bases). CDR1 is SGHNT, CDR2 YYREEE, per germline (reference sequence). The CDR3 runs to 13 residues. The V end was cut by 4 bases, the J end by 5 bases, with 10 bases between. The CDR3 is CASSTRTDNEQFF. The CDR3 nucleotides read TGTGCCAGCAGCACCCGGACAGACAATGAGCAGTTCTTC.

Concerning this clone itself: The sample contains more than one DNA sequence encoding this CDR3. The chain employs TRBV19 and TRBJ2-7; 11 nucleotides align to TRBD2. This CDR3 contains 15 residues. The trim removed 3 bases at V and 3 bases at J, leaving 4 bases unmatched. Germline CDR1 is LNHDA and CDR2 is SQIVND (reference sequence). CDR3 DNA: TGTGCCAGTAGTATCTTTCTAGCGGGAGGCTACGAGCAGTACTTC. It yields the protein CASSIFLAGGYEQYF.

This chain connects TRBV10-1 to TRBJ1-3, with unresolved D. This CDR3 is built from 16 residues. V lost 3 bases and J 0 bases, leaving 12 bases between the germline ends. The germline gives CDR1 WNHNN, CDR2 SYGVQD (reference sequence). The CDR3 is CASSEPPDDSGNTIYF. The CDR3 coding sequence is TGCGCCAGCAGTGAACCCCCCGATGACTCTGGAAACACCATATATTTT.

The chain combines TRBV7-9 with TRBJ1-1, with unresolved D. The CDR3 is made up of 12 amino acids. CDR1 is SEHNR and CDR2 is FQNEAQ in the germline V gene (reference sequence). Trimming took 1 base from V and 11 from J, leaving 11 bases between them. The CDR3 DNA reads as TGTGCCAGCAGCTTAGGCGGCCCTAGGGCTTTCTTT. It is translated as CASSLGGPRAFF.

The chain employs TRBV27 and TRBJ2-7; possibly TRBD1 for D (5 bases). The V gene's germline CDR1 is MNHEY and CDR2 SMNVEV (reference sequence). V lost 2 bases to trimming and J lost 0 bases, with 11 bases between them. The CDR3 runs to 15 residues. The CDR3 DNA follows: TGTGCCAGCAGTTTAAGGGGTACATCCTCCTACGAGCAGTACTTC. Protein sequence: CASSLRGTSSYEQYF.

The rearrangement joins TRBV27 to TRBJ2-1; 10 positions agree with TRBD2. V trimming: 3 bases; J trimming: 5 bases; junction bases outside the gene matches: 1. The germline gives CDR1 MNHEY, CDR2 SMNVEV (reference sequence). CDR3 size: 14 residues. CDR3 in amino acids: CASSFLAGDNEQFF. The CDR3 nucleotides read TGTGCCAGCAGTTTTCTAGCGGGGGACAATGAGCAGTTCTTC.

This rearrangement joins TRBV9 to TRBJ1-2, with D perhaps matching TRBD1 (5 bases). The CDR3 contains 13 residues. With 5 bases removed from V and 6 bases from J, the gap between germline ends came to 14 bases. Germline V CDR1 and CDR2: SGDLS, YYNGEE. CDR3 nucleotides: TGTGCCAGCAGGGACGGGACCCGGGATGGCTACACCTTC. Its translation is CASRDGTRDGYTF.

CDR3 nucleotide sequence: TGTGCCAGCAAGGTTCAGTACTCCTACGAGCAGTACTTC. Its protein product is CASKVQYSYEQYF. The gene calls are TRBV28 and TRBJ2-7; the D is unclear. Germline V CDR1 and CDR2: MDHEN, SYDVKM. V was shortened by 7 bases and J by 0 bases, with 10 bases between the two germline ends. The CDR3 extends over 13 amino acids. Full variable domain (outside the CDR3, taken from reference TRBV28 and TRBJ2-7): DVKVTQSSRYLVKRTGEKVFLECVQDMDHENMFWYRQDPGLGLRLIYFSYDVKMKEKGDIPEGYSVSREKKERFSLILESASTNQTSMYLCASKVQYSYEQYFGPGTRLTVT.

The rearrangement joins TRBV7-9 to TRBJ1-3, with D unresolved. Germline V gene sequence: CDR1 SEHNR, CDR2 FQNEAQ (reference sequence). Trimming took 4 bases from V and 5 from J, leaving 15 bases between them. The CDR3 has 15 amino acids. The CDR3 reads CASSSQIPPRNTIYF. The CDR3 nucleotides read TGTGCCAGCAGCTCCCAAATCCCCCCTAGAAACACCATATATTTT.

This chain links TRBV7-2 with TRBJ2-1, with D unclear. Trimming stripped 1 base from V and 9 bases from J, with 13 bases between. From germline, CDR1 is SGHTA and CDR2 FQGNSA. There are 14 residues in the CDR3. The CDR3: CASSLEVGWGEQFF. The CDR3 DNA reads TGTGCCAGCAGCTTAGAGGTGGGATGGGGTGAGCAGTTCTTC.

V and J are TRBV27 and TRBJ2-7; 7 bases agree with TRBD1. This CDR3 is 16 amino acids long. Losses at the gene ends were 4 bases for V and 2 bases for J; bases not matched to a gene: 11. From germline, CDR1 is MNHEY and CDR2 SMNVEV (reference sequence). The CDR3 protein is CASSYALSDRPYEQYF. For the CDR3, the DNA is TGTGCCAGCAGTTATGCCCTTTCGGACAGGCCCTACGAGCAGTACTTC.

The chain joins TRBV28 to TRBJ2-1; perhaps D is TRBD1 or TRBD2 (5 bases each). With 5 bases removed from V and 10 bases from J, the gap between germline ends came to 12 bases. The germline V gene encodes CDR1 MDHEN and CDR2 SYDVKM. This CDR3 region has 12 residues. This chain's CDR3 is CASSPRDLEQFF. The CDR3 coding sequence is TGTGCCAGCAGTCCCAGGGACCTCGAGCAGTTCTTC. The full variable domain, its missing parts supplied by reference TRBV28 and TRBJ2-1, is DVKVTQSSRYLVKRTGEKVFLECVQDMDHENMFWYRQDPGLGLRLIYFSYDVKMKEKGDIPEGYSVSREKKERFSLILESASTNQTSMYLCASSPRDLEQFFGPGTRLTVL.

The chain joins TRBV11-3 to TRBJ2-3; D is tentatively TRBD1 or TRBD2 (5 bases each). The CDR3 is 13 residues long. The germline gives CDR1 SGHNT, CDR2 YENEEA. The V end lost 4 bases, the J end lost 5 bases, and 10 bases lay between the germline ends. The CDR3, as DNA: TGTGCCAGCAGCTCCGGGACGGGAGATACGCAGTATTTT. Its protein is CASSSGTGDTQYF.

This clone was found once. This chain joins TRBV6-5 and TRBJ2-5; 7 bases align to TRBD2. This CDR3 is built from 16 residues. V shed 1 base and J 2 bases; nucleotides not matched to a gene: 7. Germline V gives CDR1 MNHEY, CDR2 SVGAGI. CDR3 protein: CASSYFEASGQETQYF. The CDR3 DNA is TGTGCCAGCAGTTACTTCGAGGCTAGCGGACAAGAGACCCAGTACTTC.

This chain joins TRBV5-1 and TRBJ2-4; TRBD2 matches at 7 bases. The J segment lost 15 bases and the V segment lost 2 bases, leaving 11 bases of the junction unmatched. The CDR3 has 13 residues. Germline loops: CDR1 SGHRS, CDR2 YFSETQ. The CDR3 protein is CASSLGLDPLLYF. The CDR3 coding sequence is TGCGCCAGCAGCTTAGGACTAGACCCCCTCCTGTACTTC.

This chain connects TRBV9 to TRBJ2-3; the D gene is possibly TRBD2 (6 bases). From germline, CDR1 is SGDLS and CDR2 YYNGEE. The CDR3 runs to 15 residues. Trimming pared 0 bases from V and 1 base from J, leaving 9 bases between. CDR3 DNA sequence: TGTGCCAGCAGCGTAGTCGGGACTGGCACAGATACGCAGTATTTT. This encodes CASSVVGTGTDTQYF.

The chain is built from TRBV4-1 and TRBJ2-7; a weak D match, TRBD2 (5 bases). Deletions cut 3 bases from V and 0 bases from J, with 18 bases between. There are 17 residues in the CDR3. CDR1 MGHRA and CDR2 YSYEKL come from the germline V gene. The CDR3 sequence is CASSHEPAGDTSYEQYF. DNA for the CDR3: TGCGCCAGCAGCCACGAGCCGGCGGGCGATACCTCCTACGAGCAGTACTTC.

The chain links TRBV19 to TRBJ1-1; no clear D gene. Germline V gives CDR1 LNHDA, CDR2 SQIVND (reference sequence). CDR3 size: 13 residues. Trimming left V 7 bases short and J 0 bases short, with 9 bases between. The CDR3 DNA sequence: TGTGCCAGTACAAGGCTTATGAACACTGAAGCTTTCTTT. Translation gives CASTRLMNTEAFF.

J is TRBJ2-7 and V is TRBV14, with TRBD2 matching 10 bases. The V and J ends lost 2 bases and 3 bases, in that order; junction bases with no gene match: 10. Germline V gives CDR1 SGHDN, CDR2 FVKESK. The CDR3 runs to 17 residues. CDR3 sequence: CASSQTGLAGDYYEQYF. In DNA, the CDR3 is TGTGCCAGCAGCCAAACCGGTCTAGCGGGAGATTACTACGAGCAGTACTTC.

The chain recombines TRBV6-1 with TRBJ1-3, with D possibly matching TRBD1 (6 bases). CDR1 is MNHNS and CDR2 is SASEGT in the germline V gene. The CDR3 sequence is 13 residues long. The ends were cut back, 3 bases at V and 7 bases at J, with 10 bases in the middle. The CDR3 sequence is CASSDGGPNTIYF. The CDR3 nucleotides read TGTGCCAGCAGTGATGGGGGGCCCAACACCATATATTTT.

V usage is TRBV5-6 and J usage is TRBJ2-7; D gene unclear. The CDR3 extends over 13 amino acids. Germline assignment: CDR1 SGHDT and CDR2 YYEEEE. Trimming left V 2 bases short and J 3 bases short, with 9 bases between. The CDR3 region is CASSLGSYYEQYF. The DNA for the CDR3 is TGTGCCAGCAGCTTAGGATCTTACTACGAGCAGTACTTC. Complete variable domain (other parts from reference TRBV5-6 and TRBJ2-7): DAGVTQSPTHLIKTRGQQVTLRCSPKSGHDTVSWYQQALGQGPQFIFQYYEEEERQRGNFPDRFSGHQFPNYSSELNVNALLLGDSALYLCASSLGSYYEQYFGPGTRLTVT.

The V gene is TRBV5-1, the J gene TRBJ2-2, with TRBD2 matching 10 bases. CDR1 is SGHRS, CDR2 YFSETQ, per germline. The ends lost 2 bases at V and 4 bases at J; junction bases unmatched: 5. CDR3 size: 16 residues. CDR3 sequence reads: CASSLLAGYGTGELFF. The DNA of the CDR3 is TGCGCCAGCAGCTTACTAGCGGGATATGGCACCGGGGAGCTGTTTTTT.

The rearrangement uses TRBV5-1 and TRBJ2-1; 8 nucleotides agree with TRBD2. Trimming cost V 2 bases and J 8 bases; bases outside gene matches: 12. This CDR3 has 16 amino acids. Germline CDR1 SGHRS, CDR2 YFSETQ. For the CDR3, the DNA is TGCGCCAGCAGCTTCAATGGGCGGGAGGTAGTCCATGAGCAGTTCTTC. It yields the protein CASSFNGREVVHEQFF.

The CDR3 coding sequence is TGTGCCAGCAGCTCGGGGACCACGAACACTGAAGCTTTCTTT. Protein: CASSSGTTNTEAFF. The chain is built from TRBV7-9 and TRBJ1-1; perhaps TRBD1 as D (5 bases). The CDR3 length is 14 residues. Germline assignment: CDR1 SEHNR and CDR2 FQNEAQ (reference sequence). V was cut by 4 bases and J by 1 base, with 10 bases left in between.

The chain uses TRBV7-9 and TRBJ2-4, with 8 bases matching TRBD2. Germline V lookup: CDR1 SEHNR, CDR2 FQNEAQ (reference sequence). The CDR3 is 16 amino acids. Trimming cost V 5 bases and J 0 bases; bases outside gene matches: 6. The CDR3 DNA reads as TGTGCCAGCAGCCCCCCGGGGGGGGTAGCCAAAAACATTCAGTACTTC. Protein product: CASSPPGGVAKNIQYF.

V usage is TRBV7-2 and J usage is TRBJ2-1, with D perhaps matching TRBD2 (6 bases). The CDR3 covers 16 residues. Germline-derived CDR1 and CDR2 are SGHTA and FQGNSA. V was pared by 4 bases and J by 2 bases, with 15 bases between. This CDR3 is CASSSWDLGPYNEQFF. In DNA form, the CDR3 reads TGTGCCAGCAGCTCCTGGGACTTAGGACCCTACAATGAGCAGTTCTTC.

The CDR3 spells CASSAREMVNTGELFF. In DNA, the CDR3 is TGTGCCAGCAGCGCCAGGGAAATGGTGAACACCGGGGAGCTGTTTTTT. The chain links TRBV9 to TRBJ2-2; a possible D gene is TRBD1 (5 bases). V dropped 3 bases and J dropped 1 base, with 13 bases sitting between them. Germline loops: CDR1 SGDLS, CDR2 YYNGEE. The CDR3 is 16 amino acids.

The chain combines TRBV30 with TRBJ1-2; D is undetermined. The CDR3 runs 13 residues. Germline V gene lookup returns CDR1 GTSNPN and CDR2 SVGIG (reference sequence). The V gene lost 5 bases and the J gene lost 4 bases, with 14 bases spanning the gap. CDR3 nucleotides: TGTGCCTGGTATGGAGAGGCAGGCTATGGCTACACCTTC. Translated: CAWYGEAGYGYTF.